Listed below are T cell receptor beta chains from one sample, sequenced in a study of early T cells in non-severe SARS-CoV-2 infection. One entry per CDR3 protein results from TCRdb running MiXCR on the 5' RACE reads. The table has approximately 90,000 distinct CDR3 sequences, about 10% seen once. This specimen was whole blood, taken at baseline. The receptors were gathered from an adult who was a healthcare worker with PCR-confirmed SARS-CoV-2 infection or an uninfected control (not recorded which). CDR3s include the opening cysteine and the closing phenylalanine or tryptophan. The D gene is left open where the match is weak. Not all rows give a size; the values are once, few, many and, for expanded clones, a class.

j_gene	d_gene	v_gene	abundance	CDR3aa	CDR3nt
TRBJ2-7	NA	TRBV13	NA	CASSLGPLEQYF	TGTGCCAGCAGCCTGGGACCGCTCGAGCAGTACTTC
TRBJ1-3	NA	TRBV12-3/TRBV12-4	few	CASSLRENTIYF	TGTGCCAGCAGTTTAAGGGAGAACACCATATATTTT
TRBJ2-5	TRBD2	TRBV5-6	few	CASSHQLGPLAVQETQYF	TGTGCCAGCAGCCACCAACTTGGGCCACTAGCGGTACAAGAGACCCAGTACTTC
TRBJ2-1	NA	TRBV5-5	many	CASTESPYLYNEQFF	TGTGCCAGCACCGAGTCTCCGTACCTCTACAATGAGCAGTTCTTC
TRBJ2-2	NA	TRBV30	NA	CAWVQDSDTGELFF	TGTGCCTGGGTACAGGATTCGGACACCGGGGAGCTGTTTTTT
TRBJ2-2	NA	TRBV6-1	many	CASSVSSRVNTGELFF	TGTGCCAGCAGTGTATCTTCAAGGGTAAACACCGGGGAGCTGTTTTTT
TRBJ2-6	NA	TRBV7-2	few	CASRSSGANVLTF	TGTGCCAGCAGAAGCTCTGGGGCCAACGTCCTGACTTTC
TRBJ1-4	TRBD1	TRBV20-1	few	CSARPPSGRGVEKLFF	TGCAGTGCTAGGCCACCTTCTGGCAGGGGGGTGGAAAAACTGTTTTTT
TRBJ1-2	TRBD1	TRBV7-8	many	CASSAGQPYGYTF	TGTGCCAGCAGCGCGGGACAGCCCTATGGCTACACCTTC
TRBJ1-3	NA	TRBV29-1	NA	CSVASGNTIYF	TGCAGCGTTGCGTCCGGAAACACCATATATTTT
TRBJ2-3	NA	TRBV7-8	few	CASSLVGLYTDTQYF	TGTGCCAGCAGCTTAGTCGGCTTGTACACAGATACGCAGTATTTT
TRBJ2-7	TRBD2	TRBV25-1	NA	CASSATLAGTYEQYF	TGTGCCAGCAGTGCTACACTAGCGGGGACCTACGAGCAGTACTTC
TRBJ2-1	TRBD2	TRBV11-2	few	CASSLRAGGSNEQFF	TGTGCCAGCAGCTTAAGGGCGGGAGGTAGTAATGAGCAGTTCTTC
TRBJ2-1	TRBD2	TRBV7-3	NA	CASSPIPGLAGVNEQFF	TGTGCCAGCAGCCCCATCCCGGGACTAGCGGGGGTCAATGAGCAGTTCTTC
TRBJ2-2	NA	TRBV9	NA	CASSVVGGQTGELFF	TGTGCCAGCAGCGTAGTGGGGGGGCAAACCGGGGAGCTGTTTTTT
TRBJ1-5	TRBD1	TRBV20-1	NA	CSARDRQGASPQHF	TGCAGTGCTAGAGATCGGCAGGGGGCCTCCCCCCAGCATTTT
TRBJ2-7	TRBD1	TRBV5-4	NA	CASSPGDRERYEQYF	TGTGCCAGCAGCCCGGGCGACAGGGAAAGGTACGAGCAGTACTTC
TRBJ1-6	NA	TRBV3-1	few	CASSQGVDLAALHF	TGTGCCAGCAGCCAAGGGGTGGACCTAGCAGCCCTCCACTTT
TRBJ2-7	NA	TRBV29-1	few	CSIRGTDPSGEQYF	TGCAGCATCCGAGGGACGGATCCCTCTGGGGAGCAGTACTTC
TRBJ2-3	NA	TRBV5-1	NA	CASSLTGTPNLDTQYF	TGCGCCAGCAGCTTGACCGGGACACCCAATCTCGATACGCAGTATTTT
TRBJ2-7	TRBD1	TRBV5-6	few	CASSWTGFDEQYF	TGTGCCAGCAGCTGGACAGGGTTCGACGAGCAGTACTTC
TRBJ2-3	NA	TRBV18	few	CASSLSRRTASTDTQYF	TGTGCCAGCTCACTTTCTAGACGGACCGCAAGCACAGATACGCAGTATTTT
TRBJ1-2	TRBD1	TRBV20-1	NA	CSARDRDYGYTF	TGCAGTGCCCGGGACAGGGACTATGGCTACACCTTC